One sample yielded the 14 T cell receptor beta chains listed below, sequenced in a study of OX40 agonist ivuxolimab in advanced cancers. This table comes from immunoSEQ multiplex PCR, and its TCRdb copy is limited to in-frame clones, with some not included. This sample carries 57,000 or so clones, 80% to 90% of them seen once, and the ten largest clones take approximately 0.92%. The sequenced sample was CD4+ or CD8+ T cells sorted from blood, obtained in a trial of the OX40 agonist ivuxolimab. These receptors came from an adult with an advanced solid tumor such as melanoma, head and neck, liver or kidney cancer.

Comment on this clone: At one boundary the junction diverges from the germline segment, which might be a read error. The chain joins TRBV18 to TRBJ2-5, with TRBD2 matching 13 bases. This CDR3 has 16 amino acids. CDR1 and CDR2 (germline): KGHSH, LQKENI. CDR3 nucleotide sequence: TGTGCCAGCTCGCCACTAGCGGGAGGGCCTTCCGAGACCCAGTACTTC. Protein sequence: CASSPLAGGPSETQYF.

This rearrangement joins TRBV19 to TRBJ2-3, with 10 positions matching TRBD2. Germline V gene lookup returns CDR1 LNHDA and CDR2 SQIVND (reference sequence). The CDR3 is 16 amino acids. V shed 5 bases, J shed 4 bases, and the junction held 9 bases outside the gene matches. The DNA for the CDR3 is TGTGCCAGTAGTTACTGGACTAGCGGTACCGCAGATACGCAGTATTTT. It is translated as CASSYWTSGTADTQYF. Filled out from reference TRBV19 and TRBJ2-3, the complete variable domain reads DGGITQSPKYLFRKEGQNVTLSCEQNLNHDAMYWYRQDPGQGLRLIYYSQIVNDFQKGDIAEGYSVSREKKESFPLTVTSAQKNPTAFYLCASSYWTSGTADTQYFGPGTRLTVL.

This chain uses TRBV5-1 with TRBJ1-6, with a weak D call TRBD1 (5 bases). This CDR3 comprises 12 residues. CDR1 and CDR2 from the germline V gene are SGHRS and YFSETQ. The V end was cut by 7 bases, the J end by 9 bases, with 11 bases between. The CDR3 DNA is TGCGCCAGCTTCAGGGAGGGTTCACCCCTCCACTTT. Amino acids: CASFREGSPLHF.

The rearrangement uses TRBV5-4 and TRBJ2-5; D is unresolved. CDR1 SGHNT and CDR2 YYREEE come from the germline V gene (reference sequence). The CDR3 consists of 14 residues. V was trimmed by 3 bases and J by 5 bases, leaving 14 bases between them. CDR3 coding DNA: TGTGCCAGCAGCTCTGCCCCGCCCCCCGAGACCCAGTACTTC. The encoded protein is CASSSAPPPETQYF.

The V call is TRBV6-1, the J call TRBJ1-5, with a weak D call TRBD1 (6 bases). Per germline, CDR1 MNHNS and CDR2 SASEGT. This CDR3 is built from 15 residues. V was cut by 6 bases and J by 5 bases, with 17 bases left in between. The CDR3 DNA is TGTGCCAGCAGCCTTTCGGGACAACCTTATCAGCCCCAGCATTTT. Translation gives CASSLSGQPYQPQHF.

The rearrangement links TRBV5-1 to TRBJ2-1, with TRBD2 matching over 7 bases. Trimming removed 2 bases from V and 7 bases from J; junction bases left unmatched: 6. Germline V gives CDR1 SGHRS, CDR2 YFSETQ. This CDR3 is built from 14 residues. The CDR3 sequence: CASSLERGLNEQFF. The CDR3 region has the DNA TGCGCCAGCAGCTTAGAGCGGGGATTAAATGAGCAGTTCTTC.

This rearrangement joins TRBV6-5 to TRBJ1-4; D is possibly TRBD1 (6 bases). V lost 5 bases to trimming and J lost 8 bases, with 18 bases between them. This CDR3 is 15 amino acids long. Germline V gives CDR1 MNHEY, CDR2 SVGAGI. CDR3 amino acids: CASSQSRDTREKLFF. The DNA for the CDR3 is TGTGCCAGCAGTCAATCCCGGGACACCCGCGAAAAACTGTTTTTT.

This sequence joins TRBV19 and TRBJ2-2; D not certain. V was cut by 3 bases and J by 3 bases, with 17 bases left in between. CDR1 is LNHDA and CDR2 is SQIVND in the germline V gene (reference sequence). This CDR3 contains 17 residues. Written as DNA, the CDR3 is TGTGCCAGTAGTATGGGTGTAGTCTTAATTCACACCGGGGAGCTGTTTTTT. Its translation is CASSMGVVLIHTGELFF.

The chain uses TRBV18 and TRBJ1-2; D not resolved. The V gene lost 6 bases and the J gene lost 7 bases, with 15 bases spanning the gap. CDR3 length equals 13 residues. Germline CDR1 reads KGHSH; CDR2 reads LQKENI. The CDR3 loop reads CASSQVRSGGYTF. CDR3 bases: TGTGCCAGCTCCCAGGTCCGTTCGGGTGGCTACACCTTC. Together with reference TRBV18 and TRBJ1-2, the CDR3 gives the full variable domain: NAGVMQNPRHLVRRRGQEARLRCSPMKGHSHVYWYRQLPEEGLKFMVYLQKENIIDESGMPKERFSAEFPKEGPSILRIQQVVRGDSAAYFCASSQVRSGGYTFGSGTRLTVV.

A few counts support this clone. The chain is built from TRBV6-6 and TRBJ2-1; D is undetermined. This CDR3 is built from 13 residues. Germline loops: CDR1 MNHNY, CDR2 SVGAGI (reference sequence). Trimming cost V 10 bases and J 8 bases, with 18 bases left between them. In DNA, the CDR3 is TGTGCCACCGGTTTGGGCGCCGGATATGAGCAGTTCTTC. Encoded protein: CATGLGAGYEQFF.

The CDR3 region is CASWDSRALARMNTEAFF. The CDR3 nucleotides read TGTGCCAGTTGGGACAGTCGAGCGCTAGCCCGAATGAACACTGAAGCTTTCTTT. The chain combines TRBV19 with TRBJ1-1; 7 nucleotides line up with TRBD1. Per the germline V gene, CDR1 is LNHDA and CDR2 is SQIVND (reference sequence). The CDR3 has 18 amino acids. Unmatched junction bases numbered 18, after V lost 8 bases and J lost 0 bases.

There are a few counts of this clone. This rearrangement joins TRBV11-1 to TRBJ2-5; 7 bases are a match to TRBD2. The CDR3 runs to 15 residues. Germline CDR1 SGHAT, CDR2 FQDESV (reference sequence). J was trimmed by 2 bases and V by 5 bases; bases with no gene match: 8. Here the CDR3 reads CASSPQGREQETQYF. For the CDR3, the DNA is TGTGCCAGCAGCCCTCAAGGGCGGGAGCAAGAGACCCAGTACTTC.

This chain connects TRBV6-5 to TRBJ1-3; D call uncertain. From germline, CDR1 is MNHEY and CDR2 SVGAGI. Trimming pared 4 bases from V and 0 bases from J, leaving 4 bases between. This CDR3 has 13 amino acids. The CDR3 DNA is TGTGCCAGCAGTTGGGCCTCTGGAAACACCATATATTTT. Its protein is CASSWASGNTIYF.

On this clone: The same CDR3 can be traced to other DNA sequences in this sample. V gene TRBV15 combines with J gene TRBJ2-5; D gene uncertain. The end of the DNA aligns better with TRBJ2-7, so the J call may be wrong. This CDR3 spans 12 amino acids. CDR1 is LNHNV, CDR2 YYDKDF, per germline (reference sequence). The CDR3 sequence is CATSRGPYEQYF. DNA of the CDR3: TGTGCCACCAGCAGAGGCCCGTACGAGCAGTACTTC.